These 8 T cell receptor beta chains share one sample of origin, sequenced in a study of molecular identifiers for immune sequencing clone quantification. TCRdb re-derived calls from the PCR reads in MiXCR, one entry per CDR3 protein. The data contain roughly 630,000 distinct CDR3 sequences, roughly 23% of them singletons. The source material was naive CD8+ T cells from blood, with Jurkat cell RNA spiked in. This sample's subset: FACS-sorted CD8+CD4-CCR7+CD45RA+ naive T cells. All receptors come from a human donor in good health. Some libraries in this study had Jurkat cell RNA spiked in.

With regard to this clonotype: The DNA is omitted, as the CDR3 cannot be located on it reliably, and the CDR3 follows TCRdb's listing. The chain carries TRBV9 and TRBJ1-1; TRBD1, as called in the table, went unchecked against the DNA. From its first to its last residue, the CDR3 has 13 amino acids. CDR1 and CDR2 (germline): SGDLS, YYNGEE. The CDR3 is CASSVGGGTEALF.

The sample holds many counts of this clonotype. A junction boundary mismatches the germline segment, possibly from a read error. The chain recombines TRBV7-7 with TRBJ2-3, with D perhaps matching TRBD2 (6 bases). This CDR3 has 18 residues. CDR1 SSHAT and CDR2 FNYEAQ come from the germline V gene (reference sequence). CDR3 in amino acids: CASSLEVAGRRVTDTQYF. The CDR3 DNA follows: TGTGCTAGCAGCTTAGAGGTCGCGGGGCGGAGGGTGACAGATACGCAGTATTTT.

This clonotype occurred a few times. The chain couples TRBV6-1 to TRBJ1-3; D is undetermined. Germline assignment: CDR1 MNHNS and CDR2 SASEGT. The length of the CDR3 is 16 residues. Trimming cost V 2 bases and J 0 bases, with 11 bases left between them. CDR3 coding DNA: TGTGCCAGCAGTGAAATTGGGGTACCCTCTGGAAACACCATATATTTT. Its protein is CASSEIGVPSGNTIYF.

Of note for this clonotype: A much larger clone lies a single base off, so this may be a read error. The V gene is TRBV6-6, the J gene TRBJ2-7, with TRBD1 identical over 7 bases. Germline V CDR1 and CDR2: MNHNY, SVGAGI (reference sequence). The CDR3 is 15 amino acids. For the CDR3, the DNA is TGTGCCAGCAATTACACCCGGGACAGCTCCTACGAGCAGTACTTC. Encoded protein: CASNYTRDSSYEQYF.

The rearrangement joins TRBV4-1 to TRBJ2-7; D gene unclear. CDR3 size: 14 residues. Germline CDR1 reads MGHRA; CDR2 reads YSYEKL. The V end was cut by 4 bases, the J end by 3 bases, with 13 bases between. The chain's CDR3 is CASSPSETHYEQYF. In DNA form, the CDR3 reads TGCGCCAGCAGCCCCTCAGAGACCCACTACGAGCAGTACTTC.

Worth noting for this clonotype: This may stem from a read error, because a much larger clone lies one nucleotide away. The J gene is TRBJ2-2, the V gene TRBV29-1; unclear D gene. This CDR3 is built from 11 residues. Germline lookup yields CDR1 SQVTM and CDR2 ANQGSEA. With 8 bases removed from V and 8 bases from J, the gap between germline ends came to 12 bases. CDR3 protein: CSTWFAGELFF. The CDR3 bases are TGCAGCACCTGGTTTGCGGGGGAGCTGTTTTTT.

In the case of this clonotype: This may come from a read error, since a much larger clone is one base off. The CDR3 nucleotides read TGTGCCGCCAGTCAGCTGGTGGAGGAAAAACTGTTTTTT. Protein sequence: CAASQLVEEKLFF. The chain links TRBV15 to TRBJ1-4; D uncertain. CDR3 size: 13 residues. CDR1 is LNHNV and CDR2 is YYDKDF in the germline V gene (reference sequence).

The chain joins TRBV7-8 to TRBJ2-7; TRBD1 or TRBD2 may be the D gene (6 bases each). Trimming took 5 bases from V and 5 from J, leaving 25 bases between them. This CDR3 is built from 17 residues. The germline V gene has CDR1 SGHVS and CDR2 FQNEAQ. CDR3 in DNA: TGTGCCAGCAGCCAAAGGGGGACCGGGGGTTATTCGGACGAGCAGTACTTC. This gives the protein CASSQRGTGGYSDEQYF.